These 30 T cell receptor beta chains came from one sample sequenced in a study of metastatic and nonmetastatic thyroid tumors. All patients reached thyroid surgery having received no treatment beforehand. TCRdb re-processed the PCR reads through MiXCR. The top ten hold approximately 10% of the sample, which has approximately 82,000 clones, under 15% seen once. The specimen was tumor tissue. The receptors derive from a female donor with papillary thyroid cancer or a benign thyroid nodule (not recorded which). Some clones in this sample may be carry-over from other donors' samples.

Note on this clone: Possible read error: a much larger clone is one base away. The chain recombines TRBV5-1 with TRBJ1-4; unclear D gene. The CDR3 covers 13 residues. Germline CDR1 SGHRS, CDR2 YFSETQ. DNA for the CDR3: TGCGTCAGCAGCTCCAGGCCGATGGAAAAACTGTTTTTT. Its protein is CVSSSRPMEKLFF.

In this sample, this clone turned up many times. The V call is TRBV11-3, the J call TRBJ1-4; TRBD1 matches 10 bases. V shed 5 bases and J 4 bases; nucleotides not matched to a gene: 4. The CDR3 length is 15 residues. Germline V gene lookup returns CDR1 SGHNT and CDR2 YENEEA. CDR3 in amino acids: CASSLGQGDNEKLFF. Written as DNA, the CDR3 is TGTGCCAGCAGCCTAGGACAGGGGGATAATGAAAAACTGTTTTTT.

This clone was seen only a few times. CDR3 sequence (DNA): TGTGCCAGCACCTTTGGGGTGGAAGAAGCTTTCTTT. Encoded protein: CASTFGVEEAFF. This sequence joins TRBV7-9 and TRBJ1-1, with D hard to call. The CDR3 consists of 12 residues. V gave up 7 bases and J gave up 8 bases, with 14 bases separating them. CDR1 and CDR2 from the germline V gene are SEHNR and FQNEAQ (reference sequence).

This clone has only a few counts. The gene calls are TRBV28 and TRBJ2-1, with 9 nucleotides matching TRBD2. The CDR3 is made up of 13 amino acids. Unmatched junction bases numbered 5, after V lost 10 bases and J lost 4 bases. CDR1 is MDHEN, CDR2 SYDVKM, per germline. This chain's CDR3 is CATTGLAYNEQFF. The CDR3 DNA reads TGTGCCACTACGGGACTAGCTTACAATGAGCAGTTCTTC.

Note on this clone: A read error is possible here, since a much larger clone lies one base away. The chain combines TRBV9 with TRBJ2-3; 11 bases fit TRBD2. Germline loops: CDR1 SGDLS, CDR2 YYNGEE. This CDR3 spans 18 amino acids. CDR3 loop: CTSSVVAGGPGFTDTQYF. The CDR3 DNA follows: TGTACCAGCAGCGTAGTAGCGGGAGGGCCCGGTTTCACAGATACGCAGTATTTT.

There are a few counts of this clone. Possible read error: a much larger clone is one base away. This specimen includes other DNA sequences encoding the same CDR3. V is TRBV10-2 and J is TRBJ1-6; D call uncertain. The CDR3 runs to 13 residues. The germline V gene has CDR1 WSHSY and CDR2 SAAADI. The germline V and J ends were trimmed by 7 bases and 7 bases, with 11 bases remaining between them. The CDR3 coding sequence is TGCGCCAGCAATGCTGGCAGGAATTCACCCCTCCACTTT. Translated: CASNAGRNSPLHF.

This clone was seen at least ten times. J is TRBJ1-5 and V is TRBV18, with D unclear. The germline V and J ends were trimmed by 6 bases and 4 bases, with 10 bases remaining between them. This CDR3 has 13 amino acids. Germline assignment: CDR1 KGHSH and CDR2 LQKENI. The CDR3 DNA sequence: TGTGCCAGCTCCCCGGGAGGGAATCAGCCCCAGCATTTT. Protein sequence: CASSPGGNQPQHF.

This clone was seen many times. This chain joins TRBV11-3 and TRBJ2-1, with D perhaps assigned TRBD1 or TRBD2 (5 bases each). Germline values: CDR1 SGHNT, CDR2 YENEEA. Trimming took 6 bases from V and 7 from J, leaving 19 bases between them. The CDR3 is made up of 15 amino acids. The CDR3, as DNA: TGTGCCAGCAGGGGACCTCTCGGGACCTTAAATGAGCAGTTCTTC. Protein sequence: CASRGPLGTLNEQFF.

This clone was picked up many times. The genes are TRBV4-2 and TRBJ2-3, with a tentative D call TRBD2 (7 bases). The CDR3 runs 16 residues. The germline V and J ends were trimmed by 2 bases and 6 bases, with 18 bases remaining between them. Germline CDR1 is LGHNA and CDR2 is YNFKEQ. Here the CDR3 DNA reads TGTGCCAGCAGCCAACGGGGGGCGGGAGAGAGGGATACGCAGTATTTT. This sequence encodes CASSQRGAGERDTQYF.

This clone was seen ten or more times. V usage is TRBV19 and J usage is TRBJ2-7, with D possibly matching TRBD2 (5 bases). The CDR3 spans 18 residues. Looked up from germline, CDR1 is LNHDA and CDR2 is SQIVND (reference sequence). V dropped 2 bases and J dropped 3 bases, with 23 bases sitting between them. Here the CDR3 DNA reads TGTGCCAGTAGTATAAGAGGGAGATTTTTTTGGGTGAGCTACGAGCAGTACTTC. Translating it yields CASSIRGRFFWVSYEQYF. Supplemented by reference TRBV19 and TRBJ2-7, the full variable domain reads DGGITQSPKYLFRKEGQNVTLSCEQNLNHDAMYWYRQDPGQGLRLIYYSQIVNDFQKGDIAEGYSVSREKKESFPLTVTSAQKNPTAFYLCASSIRGRFFWVSYEQYFGPGTRLTVT.

This clone was counted ten times or more. This chain joins TRBV11-3 and TRBJ2-5; 9 bases line up with TRBD1. The germline gives CDR1 SGHNT, CDR2 YENEEA. The CDR3 spans 16 residues. J lost 1 base, V lost 3 bases, and 6 bases had no gene match. The CDR3: CASSLDRGPTQETQYF. CDR3 coding DNA: TGTGCCAGCAGCTTGGACAGGGGTCCTACCCAAGAGACCCAGTACTTC.

This clone has more than one count but fewer than ten. One end of the junction is discordant with germline, which a read error may explain. This chain connects TRBV12-3 or TRBV12-4 to TRBJ1-1; 9 nucleotides align to TRBD1. The CDR3 totals 15 residues. This chain's CDR3 is CASSSGTGTLTEALF. CDR3 nucleotide sequence: TGTGCCAGCAGTTCAGGGACAGGGACACTCACTGAAGCTCTCTTT.

In its sample, this clone was seen a few times. A much more abundant neighbour one base away suggests this may be a read error. The chain joins TRBV24-1 to TRBJ2-7; perhaps D is TRBD1 or TRBD2 (5 bases each). CDR1 and CDR2 from the germline V gene are KGHDR and SFDVKD. This CDR3 comprises 16 residues. V shed 6 bases and J shed 2 bases, with 19 bases lying between them. The CDR3 DNA reads TGTGCCACCAGTTATTCCCGGGGCTGGCCTACCTACGAGCAGTACTTC. Translating it yields CATSYSRGWPTYEQYF.

A word on this clone: The sample contains more than one DNA sequence encoding this CDR3. The V call is TRBV9, the J call TRBJ2-2; D not certain. Germline CDR1 SGDLS, CDR2 YYNGEE. This CDR3 is built from 15 residues. The ends were cut back, 4 bases at V and 3 bases at J, with 13 bases in the middle. The DNA for the CDR3 is TGTGCCAGCAGCCCACGACAAGGGCACACCGGGGAGCTGTTTTTT. It encodes CASSPRQGHTGELFF.

This clone was recorded many times. A read error may explain this, as a much larger clone is one base away. This chain joins TRBV2 and TRBJ1-2; D remains unclear. Trimming pared 11 bases from V and 4 bases from J, leaving 11 bases between. Per the germline V gene, CDR1 is SNHLY and CDR2 is FYNNEI. The CDR3 contains 11 residues. CDR3 nucleotides: TGTGCCTCTGTCTTTAGCTATGGCTACACCTTC. It yields the protein CASVFSYGYTF.

Notes on this clone: Given a much more abundant clone one base away, this may be a read error. This chain uses TRBV6-1 with TRBJ2-3; D might be TRBD1 (5 bases). There are 16 residues in the CDR3. V shed 3 bases and J shed 2 bases, with 15 bases lying between them. Germline loops: CDR1 MNHNS, CDR2 SASEGT. The CDR3 nucleotides are TGTGCCAGCAGTGAGGTTGGGGCTAGACTCACAGATACGCAGTATTTT. Translation gives CASSEVGARLTDTQYF.

Notes on this clone: The junction departs from the called germline gene at one end, perhaps through a read error. Additional DNA sequences in this sample encode the identical CDR3. V usage is TRBV7-2 and J usage is TRBJ2-7; D may correspond to TRBD1 or TRBD2 (5 bases each). Germline assignment: CDR1 SGHTA and CDR2 FQGNSA. This CDR3 comprises 13 residues. CDR3 nucleotide sequence: TGTGCCAGCAGCCCGGGGCTCGGCTACGAGCAGTACTTT. It is translated as CASSPGLGYEQYF.

This clone was found many times. The chain carries TRBV6-2 or TRBV6-3 and TRBJ1-6; D is uncertain. V dropped 2 bases and J dropped 0 bases, with 17 bases sitting between them. This CDR3 spans 19 amino acids. CDR1 MNHEY and CDR2 SVGEGT come from the germline V gene. CDR3 residues: CASSYRVFLRSSYNSPLHF. In DNA, the CDR3 is TGTGCCAGCAGTTACCGTGTGTTCTTAAGGAGCTCCTATAATTCACCCCTCCACTTT.

Points on this clone: This may be a read error, as it is one base from a much larger clone. The final CDR3 position lacks the conserved phenylalanine or tryptophan, pointing to a likely read error. It is unclear where the CDR3 begins or ends on the DNA, so no DNA is shown, and the CDR3 is as TCRdb lists it. This specimen includes other DNA sequences encoding the same CDR3. The CDR3: CASTRQGIR. This chain uses TRBV28 with TRBJ1-1; TRBD1 reflects the table's D call only, with no check against the DNA. In germline, CDR1 is MDHEN, CDR2 SYDVKM. Including both end residues, the CDR3 is 9 amino acids long.

This clone was counted ten times or more. The chain has TRBV30 and TRBJ2-7, with TRBD1 identical over 8 bases. This CDR3 contains 12 residues. Germline V gene data show CDR1 as GTSNPN and CDR2 as SVGIG (reference sequence). The V and J ends lost 7 bases and 6 bases, in that order; junction bases with no gene match: 8. CDR3 loop: CAYGTGRTEQYF. The CDR3 DNA reads TGTGCCTACGGGACAGGCCGAACCGAGCAGTACTTC.

This clone was observed at least ten times. This sequence joins TRBV10-3 and TRBJ2-3; TRBD2 matches at 10 bases. With 6 bases clipped from V and 0 bases from J, the junction kept 6 bases outside the gene matches. Germline-derived CDR1 and CDR2 are ENHRY and SYGVKD. The CDR3 is made up of 16 amino acids. The CDR3 loop is CAIRQGLATSTDTQYF. The CDR3 DNA reads as TGTGCCATCAGGCAGGGACTAGCGACTAGCACAGATACGCAGTATTTT.

This clone has just a few counts. This could be a read error, since a much larger clone is one nucleotide away. The gene calls are TRBV6-4 and TRBJ1-1, with 7 positions matching TRBD1. The germline gives CDR1 MRHNA, CDR2 SNTAGT. This CDR3 contains 14 residues. Trimming at V came to 4 bases and at J to 9 bases, leaving 11 bases not matched to a gene. The CDR3 spells CASSVQGRRPQAFF. In DNA form, the CDR3 reads TGTGCCAGCAGTGTACAGGGGCGGAGGCCTCAAGCTTTCTTT.

This clone was seen repeatedly, ten times or more. The V call is TRBV5-5, the J call TRBJ2-5; possibly TRBD2 for D (5 bases). Trimming shortened V by 1 base and J by 2 bases, and 9 bases separated the two germline ends. The V gene's germline CDR1 is SGHKS and CDR2 YYEKEE (reference sequence). This CDR3 region has 14 residues. In DNA form, the CDR3 reads TGTGCCAGCAGCTTGTTATCGGGGCAAGAGACCCAGTACTTC. It translates to CASSLLSGQETQYF.

Remarks on this clone: The sample has other DNA sequences that encode this CDR3 too. The chain carries TRBV9 and TRBJ1-2; D not resolved. Germline lookup yields CDR1 SGDLS and CDR2 YYNGEE. Deletions cut 0 bases from V and 3 bases from J, with 12 bases between. The CDR3 covers 15 residues. The CDR3 region has the DNA TGTGCCAGCAGCGTAGTGGCGGGTCCCGACTATGGCTACACCTTC. It encodes CASSVVAGPDYGYTF.

This clone was detected many times. The V and J genes are TRBV6-1 and TRBJ2-7; D gene unclear. This CDR3 contains 15 residues. Per germline, CDR1 MNHNS and CDR2 SASEGT. Trimming took 5 bases from V and 0 from J, leaving 14 bases between them. The CDR3 bases are TGTGCCAGCAGTTTAACCAGGCTGAGCTCCTACGAGCAGTACTTC. Translating gives CASSLTRLSSYEQYF.

There are many counts of this clone. This chain uses TRBV11-3 with TRBJ2-7; 10 bases align to TRBD2. This CDR3 is 13 amino acids long. The V gene end was trimmed by 3 bases and the J gene end by 5 bases; junction bases not matched to a gene: 1. CDR1 is SGHNT, CDR2 YENEEA, per germline. The chain's CDR3 is CASSLLAGDEQYF. The CDR3 DNA sequence: TGTGCCAGCAGCTTGCTAGCGGGAGACGAGCAGTACTTC.

In its sample, this clone was seen many times. This sequence joins TRBV18 and TRBJ2-3, with TRBD2 matching 12 bases. V lost 5 bases and J lost 2; bases outside the gene matches: 5. The CDR3 loop spans 16 amino acids. The V gene's germline CDR1 is KGHSH and CDR2 LQKENI. CDR3 nucleotide sequence: TGTGCCAGCTCATCGACTAGCGGGAGAGACACAGATACGCAGTATTTT. It is translated as CASSSTSGRDTDTQYF. The entire variable domain, with the rest obtained from reference TRBV18 and TRBJ2-3, is as follows: NAGVMQNPRHLVRRRGQEARLRCSPMKGHSHVYWYRQLPEEGLKFMVYLQKENIIDESGMPKERFSAEFPKEGPSILRIQQVVRGDSAAYFCASSSTSGRDTDTQYFGPGTRLTVL.

With regard to this clone: This may stem from a read error, because a much larger clone lies one nucleotide away. The CDR3 protein is CASSLWSAPIHF. The CDR3 coding sequence is TGTGCCAGCAGCTTGTGGAGTGCACCCATCCACTTT. This chain joins TRBV5-6 and TRBJ1-6, with unresolved D. This CDR3 region has 12 residues. The germline gives CDR1 SGHDT, CDR2 YYEEEE.

This clone was seen many times. The chain employs TRBV5-1 and TRBJ2-3; no clear D gene. The CDR3 sequence is 12 residues long. The V end was cut by 5 bases, the J end by 6 bases, with 10 bases between. Germline CDR1 SGHRS, CDR2 YFSETQ. For the CDR3, the DNA is TGCGCCAGCAGTTCGTCTGGGGATACGCAGTATTTT. Translating it yields CASSSSGDTQYF.

In the case of this clone: A much larger clone lies a single base off, so this may be a read error. The rearrangement uses TRBV2 and TRBJ1-1, with unresolved D. This CDR3 spans 15 amino acids. Germline values: CDR1 SNHLY, CDR2 FYNNEI. V gave up 4 bases and J gave up 6 bases, with 18 bases separating them. Here the CDR3 reads CASSVVRSDVAEAFF. CDR3 bases: TGTGCCAGCAGTGTTGTCAGATCAGATGTGGCTGAAGCTTTCTTT.